A selection of T cell receptor beta chains follows, all from one sample in a study of T cell changes during pregnancy in multiple sclerosis. Assay used: immunoSEQ multiplex PCR; TCRdb lists only in-frame clones, some missing. The sample includes approximately 100,000 clones, around nine tenths of them seen just once. Sequencing was performed on peripheral blood, taken after pregnancy. The receptors derive from a female donor with multiple sclerosis, enrolled in a pregnancy study. Both conserved end residues are part of each CDR3. A D gene is named only where the DNA matches it firmly. Part of the rows lack a size; the others show once, few, many or a class for expanded clones.

clone size: once
D gene: NA
J gene: TRBJ2-7
V gene: TRBV5-1
CDR3 protein: CASSLGRTYEQYF
CDR3 DNA: TGCGCCAGCAGCTTGGGGAGGACCTACGAGCAGTACTTC

clone size: NA
D gene: TRBD1
J gene: TRBJ2-1
V gene: TRBV6-1
CDR3 protein: CASSQKGTGRNEQFF
CDR3 DNA: TGTGCCAGCAGTCAAAAGGGGACAGGCCGCAATGAGCAGTTCTTC

clone size: NA
D gene: TRBD1
J gene: TRBJ2-1
V gene: TRBV7-3
CDR3 protein: CASSSVGTAPSVEQFF
CDR3 DNA: TGTGCCAGCAGCTCCGTCGGGACAGCTCCTTCCGTAGAGCAGTTCTTC

clone size: NA
D gene: NA
J gene: TRBJ2-1
V gene: TRBV7-2
CDR3 protein: CASSLAFPQYNEQFF
CDR3 DNA: TGTGCCAGCAGCTTAGCATTCCCCCAGTACAATGAGCAGTTCTTC

clone size: NA
D gene: TRBD1
J gene: TRBJ1-2
V gene: TRBV7-6
CDR3 protein: CASSLAPGTGRDYGTPRGYTF
CDR3 DNA: TGTGCCAGCAGCTTAGCTCCCGGGACAGGGAGGGACTACGGTACCCCTCGCGGCTACACCTTC

clone size: NA
D gene: NA
J gene: TRBJ1-1
V gene: TRBV20-1
CDR3 protein: CSAGRNTEAFF
CDR3 DNA: TGCAGTGCGGGGAGGAACACTGAAGCTTTCTTT

clone size: NA
D gene: NA
J gene: TRBJ1-4
V gene: TRBV4-1
CDR3 protein: CASSYTGTTNEKLFF
CDR3 DNA: TGCGCCAGCAGCTACACAGGAACAACTAATGAAAAACTGTTTTTT

clone size: NA
D gene: TRBD1
J gene: TRBJ1-2
V gene: TRBV27
CDR3 protein: CASRGTGRGYGYTF
CDR3 DNA: TGTGCCAGCAGGGGGACAGGGCGAGGGTATGGCTACACCTTC

clone size: NA
D gene: NA
J gene: TRBJ2-7
V gene: TRBV13
CDR3 protein: CASSLESLTPRDEQYF
CDR3 DNA: TGTGCCAGCAGCTTAGAATCGCTCACGCCCCGCGACGAGCAGTACTTC

clone size: NA
D gene: NA
J gene: TRBJ1-3
V gene: TRBV5-1
CDR3 protein: CASSPTGPFSGNTIYF
CDR3 DNA: TGCGCCAGCAGCCCGACAGGTCCCTTCTCTGGAAACACCATATATTTT

clone size: NA
D gene: TRBD2
J gene: TRBJ2-7
V gene: TRBV19
CDR3 protein: CASSIGTSTDEQYF
CDR3 DNA: TGTGCCAGTAGTATCGGGACTAGTACCGACGAGCAGTACTTC

clone size: once
D gene: NA
J gene: TRBJ2-1
V gene: TRBV29-1
CDR3 protein: CSVEDQGEQFF
CDR3 DNA: TGCAGCGTTGAAGATCAGGGGGAGCAGTTCTTC

clone size: NA
D gene: TRBD1
J gene: TRBJ2-7
V gene: TRBV19
CDR3 protein: CASTRTGTTYEQYF
CDR3 DNA: TGTGCCAGTACCAGGACAGGGACCACCTACGAGCAGTACTTC

clone size: NA
D gene: NA
J gene: TRBJ1-1
V gene: TRBV29-1
CDR3 protein: CSVDRHRNTEAFF
CDR3 DNA: TGCAGCGTTGACCGACACCGGAACACTGAAGCTTTCTTT

clone size: NA
D gene: NA
J gene: TRBJ2-5
V gene: TRBV10-1
CDR3 protein: CASSESTPGCVQETQYF
CDR3 DNA: TGCGCCAGCAGTGAGTCAACCCCGGGATGCGTCCAAGAGACCCAGTACTTC

clone size: NA
D gene: TRBD1
J gene: TRBJ2-5
V gene: TRBV11-2
CDR3 protein: CASTLVQGARETQYF
CDR3 DNA: TGTGCCAGCACCCTCGTCCAGGGGGCTAGGGAGACCCAGTACTTC

clone size: NA
D gene: TRBD2
J gene: TRBJ2-5
V gene: TRBV9
CDR3 protein: CASSVLAGNEETQYF
CDR3 DNA: TGTGCCAGCAGCGTACTAGCGGGCAACGAAGAGACCCAGTACTTC

clone size: NA
D gene: TRBD1
J gene: TRBJ1-2
V gene: TRBV7-6
CDR3 protein: CASSPSGQNYGYTF
CDR3 DNA: TGTGCCAGCAGCCCCTCGGGACAGAACTATGGCTACACCTTC

clone size: NA
D gene: TRBD2
J gene: TRBJ2-1
V gene: TRBV5-1
CDR3 protein: CASPGGGGPVEQFF
CDR3 DNA: TGCGCCAGCCCCGGGGGGGGCGGTCCAGTGGAGCAGTTCTTC

clone size: once
D gene: NA
J gene: TRBJ1-2
V gene: TRBV2
CDR3 protein: CASRADTNYGYTF
CDR3 DNA: TGTGCCAGCCGGGCGGACACTAACTATGGCTACACCTTC

clone size: NA
D gene: NA
J gene: TRBJ2-7
V gene: TRBV4-1
CDR3 protein: CASSQRDNSYEQYF
CDR3 DNA: TGCGCCAGCAGCCAGAGGGACAACTCCTACGAGCAGTACTTC

clone size: once
D gene: TRBD2
J gene: TRBJ2-7
V gene: TRBV6-6
CDR3 protein: CASSLERGVSYEQYF
CDR3 DNA: TGTGCCAGCAGTTTAGAGCGGGGGGTCTCCTACGAGCAGTACTTC

clone size: NA
D gene: NA
J gene: TRBJ2-6
V gene: TRBV6-1
CDR3 protein: CASRSGAGANVLTF
CDR3 DNA: TGTGCCAGCCGCTCGGGGGCTGGGGCCAACGTCCTGACTTTC

clone size: NA
D gene: NA
J gene: TRBJ2-1
V gene: TRBV5-4
CDR3 protein: CASSLPHPSDYNEQFF
CDR3 DNA: TGTGCCAGCAGTCTACCGCACCCGTCTGATTACAATGAGCAGTTCTTC

clone size: NA
D gene: TRBD1
J gene: TRBJ1-4
V gene: TRBV19
CDR3 protein: CAVGGQGGEKLFF
CDR3 DNA: TGTGCCGTCGGGGGACAGGGCGGCGAAAAACTGTTTTTT

clone size: NA
D gene: TRBD1
J gene: TRBJ1-2
V gene: TRBV9
CDR3 protein: CASSGDRTGPNYGYTF
CDR3 DNA: TGTGCCAGCAGCGGGGATCGGACAGGTCCTAACTATGGCTACACCTTC

clone size: NA
D gene: NA
J gene: TRBJ2-1
V gene: TRBV21-1
CDR3 protein: CASPKGLAGFSYNEQFF
CDR3 DNA: TGTGCCAGCCCCAAAGGACTAGCGGGATTCTCCTACAATGAGCAGTTCTTC

clone size: NA
D gene: TRBD1
J gene: TRBJ1-1
V gene: TRBV25-1
CDR3 protein: CASRGQLNTEAFF
CDR3 DNA: TGTGCCAGCAGGGGACAGCTGAACACTGAAGCTTTCTTT

clone size: NA
D gene: NA
J gene: TRBJ2-7
V gene: TRBV5-1
CDR3 protein: CASSLAGGARSSYEQYF
CDR3 DNA: TGCGCCAGCAGCTTGGCCGGCGGGGCCCGAAGCTCCTACGAGCAGTACTTC

clone size: NA
D gene: NA
J gene: TRBJ1-1
V gene: TRBV4-1
CDR3 protein: CATRRGEDTEAFF
CDR3 DNA: TGCGCCACCCGGCGGGGGGAGGACACTGAAGCTTTCTTT

clone size: once
D gene: NA
J gene: TRBJ2-1
V gene: TRBV6-5
CDR3 protein: CASSQSGSNNEQFF
CDR3 DNA: TGTGCCAGCAGTCAATCGGGATCTAACAATGAGCAGTTCTTC

clone size: NA
D gene: NA
J gene: TRBJ2-7
V gene: TRBV7-2
CDR3 protein: CASSLPAYEQYF
CDR3 DNA: TGTGCCAGCAGCTTACCCGCCTACGAGCAGTACTTC

clone size: NA
D gene: TRBD1
J gene: TRBJ1-6
V gene: TRBV13
CDR3 protein: CASSPPGGSSYNSPLHF
CDR3 DNA: TGTGCCAGCAGCCCGCCAGGGGGTAGCTCCTATAATTCACCCCTCCACTTT

clone size: NA
D gene: NA
J gene: TRBJ1-3
V gene: TRBV2
CDR3 protein: CASISRVNSGNTIYF
CDR3 DNA: TGTGCCAGCATTTCCCGGGTAAACTCTGGAAACACCATATATTTT

clone size: once
D gene: NA
J gene: TRBJ1-1
V gene: TRBV2
CDR3 protein: CASSRRSTGNTEAFF
CDR3 DNA: TGTGCCAGCAGTCGACGGTCGACTGGAAACACTGAAGCTTTCTTT

clone size: NA
D gene: TRBD1
J gene: TRBJ2-7
V gene: TRBV15
CDR3 protein: CATSTSLDRGHYEQYF
CDR3 DNA: TGTGCCACCAGCACATCCTTGGACAGGGGACACTACGAGCAGTACTTC

clone size: NA
D gene: NA
J gene: TRBJ2-6
V gene: TRBV7-9
CDR3 protein: CASSLGSGRGAGANVLTF
CDR3 DNA: TGTGCCAGCAGCTTAGGGTCGGGCAGGGGGGCTGGGGCCAACGTCCTGACTTTC

clone size: NA
D gene: NA
J gene: TRBJ1-1
V gene: TRBV29-1
CDR3 protein: CSVERQLMNTEAFF
CDR3 DNA: TGCAGCGTTGAACGACAGCTGATGAACACTGAAGCTTTCTTT

clone size: NA
D gene: NA
J gene: TRBJ2-3
V gene: TRBV5-6
CDR3 protein: CASSLVHNTDTQYF
CDR3 DNA: TGTGCCAGCAGCTTGGTACATAACACAGATACGCAGTATTTT

clone size: NA
D gene: TRBD2
J gene: TRBJ2-5
V gene: TRBV7-2
CDR3 protein: CASSLGVAGTEETQYF
CDR3 DNA: TGTGCCAGCAGCTTAGGGGTAGCGGGGACCGAGGAGACCCAGTACTTC

clone size: NA
D gene: NA
J gene: TRBJ2-2
V gene: TRBV19
CDR3 protein: CASSLPGGNSGTGELFF
CDR3 DNA: TGTGCCAGTAGTCTCCCCGGAGGGAACTCGGGCACCGGGGAGCTGTTTTTT

clone size: NA
D gene: NA
J gene: TRBJ1-3
V gene: TRBV6-5
CDR3 protein: CANSRTRRNTIYF
CDR3 DNA: TGTGCCAACAGCAGGACTCGGCGAAACACCATATATTTT

clone size: NA
D gene: NA
J gene: TRBJ2-1
V gene: TRBV27
CDR3 protein: CASRYLSSYNEQFF
CDR3 DNA: TGTGCCAGCAGGTATCTAAGCTCCTACAATGAGCAGTTCTTC

clone size: NA
D gene: TRBD1
J gene: TRBJ1-2
V gene: TRBV19
CDR3 protein: CASSIAGTGGGYTF
CDR3 DNA: TGTGCCAGTAGTATAGCCGGGACAGGGGGTGGCTACACCTTC